The 12 T cell receptor beta chains presented below share a single source sample, sequenced in a study of neoadjuvant anti-PD-1 for oral cavity cancer. The table came from immunoSEQ multiplex PCR; TCRdb's copy has only in-frame clones and leaves some out. This table holds approximately 67,000 clones, around 82% found once. The specimen comprised PBMCs, sampled before nivolumab (anti-PD-1) treatment. The receptors come from a person aged 35-79 years with oral cavity squamous cell carcinoma.

V gene TRBV30 combines with J gene TRBJ2-3; D remains ambiguous. The CDR3 has 11 amino acids. V lost 0 bases, J lost 9 bases, and 7 bases lay in between. The germline gives CDR1 GTSNPN, CDR2 SVGIG (reference sequence). Here the CDR3 reads CAWSVLSTQYF. The CDR3 DNA reads as TGTGCCTGGAGTGTTCTAAGCACGCAGTATTTT.

The CDR3 loop reads CASSLDPRGSGGVNEQFF. The CDR3 nucleotides are TGTGCCAGCAGCTTAGACCCGCGGGGTAGCGGGGGGGTAAATGAGCAGTTCTTC. The J gene is TRBJ2-1, the V gene TRBV7-6; 11 bases are a match to TRBD2. The junction had 12 bases not matched to a gene; V was cut back by 1 base and J by 7 bases. The CDR3 is 18 residues long. Looked up from germline, CDR1 is SGHVS and CDR2 is FNYEAQ.

The chain links TRBV28 to TRBJ2-7; 8 positions agree with TRBD2. The CDR3 loop spans 16 amino acids. V was clipped by 5 bases and J by 5 bases; unmatched bases: 14. Germline V CDR1 and CDR2: MDHEN, SYDVKM. This CDR3 is CASSPPAGGGIHEQYF. Here the CDR3 DNA reads TGTGCCAGCAGTCCTCCGGCGGGGGGAGGGATTCACGAGCAGTACTTC.

V usage is TRBV7-8 and J usage is TRBJ1-2, with 7 positions matching TRBD1. CDR1 SGHVS and CDR2 FQNEAQ come from the germline V gene. The CDR3 is 16 amino acids. The V and J ends lost 7 bases and 0 bases, in that order; junction bases with no gene match: 11. The CDR3 nucleotides are TGTGCCAGCAAAGCAGGGGGATGGTTGTCTAACTATGGCTACACCTTC. This gives the protein CASKAGGWLSNYGYTF.

This clone has only one observation. This chain joins TRBV25-1 and TRBJ2-1; 7 positions agree with TRBD2. With V trimmed by 6 bases and J by 1 base, 6 bases remained unmatched. The CDR3 loop spans 15 amino acids. Per germline, CDR1 MGHDK and CDR2 SYGVNS. The CDR3 DNA sequence: TGTGCCAGCAGGGGAGGGGCGCGATCCTACAATGAGCAGTTCTTC. This encodes CASRGGARSYNEQFF.

This sequence joins TRBV6-5 and TRBJ2-4; the D gene is possibly TRBD1 (5 bases). Trimming pared 4 bases from V and 2 bases from J, leaving 12 bases between. Germline V CDR1 and CDR2: MNHEY, SVGAGI. This CDR3 comprises 15 residues. The CDR3 spells CASSSTQGTKNIQYF. CDR3 nucleotides: TGTGCCAGCAGTTCGACGCAGGGTACCAAAAACATTCAGTACTTC.

The V and J genes are TRBV7-3 and TRBJ1-2; D gene ambiguous. CDR3 length: 15 amino acids. Germline CDR1 and CDR2: SGHTA and FQGTGA. With 9 bases removed from V and 0 bases from J, the gap between germline ends came to 17 bases. CDR3 protein: CAREEASLTNYGYTF. The CDR3 coding sequence is TGTGCCAGGGAAGAGGCCTCGTTGACTAACTATGGCTACACCTTC.

V and J are TRBV7-3 and TRBJ2-1, with D possibly TRBD2 on 5 matching bases. This CDR3 comprises 15 residues. Germline V gene lookup returns CDR1 SGHTA and CDR2 FQGTGA. Trimming took 5 bases from V and 3 from J, leaving 14 bases between them. The CDR3 loop is CASSPSGGLYNEQFF. The CDR3, as DNA: TGTGCCAGCAGCCCAAGTGGCGGGCTCTACAATGAGCAGTTCTTC.

This chain links TRBV5-1 with TRBJ1-6; D is unresolved. The CDR3 covers 15 residues. The germline gives CDR1 SGHRS, CDR2 YFSETQ. V lost 0 bases and J 8 bases, leaving 12 bases between the germline ends. Here the CDR3 DNA reads TGCGCCAGCAGCTTGGGTCTTCTCCCACATTCACCCCTCCACTTT. Protein: CASSLGLLPHSPLHF.

This clone was observed a few times. The J gene is TRBJ2-3, the V gene TRBV19; no reliable D call. The CDR3 consists of 13 residues. The V and J ends lost 3 bases and 2 bases respectively, with 6 bases between them. Germline V gives CDR1 LNHDA, CDR2 SQIVND (reference sequence). CDR3 DNA sequence: TGTGCCAGTAGTATGTCGGACACAGATACGCAGTATTTT. Its translation: CASSMSDTDTQYF.

The chain carries TRBV6-5 and TRBJ2-6; D gene unclear. Germline lookup yields CDR1 MNHEY and CDR2 SVGAGI. V lost 0 bases and J lost 1, with 4 bases in between. The CDR3 runs to 15 residues. Written as DNA, the CDR3 is TGTGCCAGCAGTTACTCACCGTCTGGGGCCAACGTCCTGACTTTC. It yields the protein CASSYSPSGANVLTF.

The chain uses TRBV5-1 and TRBJ1-2; TRBD1 matches 7 bases. Trimming took 4 bases from V and 8 from J; bases not matched to a gene: 14. Germline V gives CDR1 SGHRS, CDR2 YFSETQ. This CDR3 contains 15 residues. Here the CDR3 reads CASSPWDSSFGGYTF. The DNA for the CDR3 is TGCGCCAGCAGCCCGTGGGACAGCTCTTTTGGAGGCTACACCTTC.